Listed below are T cell receptor beta chains from one sample, sequenced in a study of response to subunit inactivated influenza vaccine. Each CDR3 protein gets one entry after TCRdb re-called the RT-PCR reads with MiXCR. The table includes roughly 700,000 distinct CDR3 sequences, approximately 15% detected once. The sample consisted of PBMCs from blood, taken approximately 15 days before vaccination. These receptors came from a man in his fifties who received an inactivated influenza vaccine. Both conserved end residues are trimmed from each CDR3. Each record gives: V gene, D gene, J gene, CDR3 protein. D genes are given only for firm matches.

>TRBV12-3/TRBV12-4|TRBD1|TRBJ2-2
ATRQGTGELF
>TRBV7-2|TRBD2|TRBJ2-5
ASSLAGSGGAGKTQY
>TRBV14|-|TRBJ2-7
ASSQVGLLNSYEQY
>TRBV12-3/TRBV12-4|-|TRBJ2-2
ASTQGPGELF
>TRBV15|-|TRBJ2-2
ATSPRALGTGELF
>TRBV6-2/TRBV6-3|TRBD1|TRBJ2-1
ASSYPRDSYYNEQF
>TRBV18|-|TRBJ2-2
ASSPSVQRGRTGELF
>TRBV30|-|TRBJ2-1
AWSVDEQF
>TRBV7-2|-|TRBJ2-3
ASSLALWSTDTQY
>TRBV7-6|-|TRBJ2-7
ASSTVDGGEQY
>TRBV5-1|-|TRBJ2-1
ASSLEGVGYNEQF
>TRBV6-5|-|TRBJ1-5
ASSLPGPSGSSNQPQH
>TRBV7-2|-|TRBJ2-3
ASSLFRGRGDTQY
>TRBV20-1|TRBD1|TRBJ1-4
SARETGGWNEKLF